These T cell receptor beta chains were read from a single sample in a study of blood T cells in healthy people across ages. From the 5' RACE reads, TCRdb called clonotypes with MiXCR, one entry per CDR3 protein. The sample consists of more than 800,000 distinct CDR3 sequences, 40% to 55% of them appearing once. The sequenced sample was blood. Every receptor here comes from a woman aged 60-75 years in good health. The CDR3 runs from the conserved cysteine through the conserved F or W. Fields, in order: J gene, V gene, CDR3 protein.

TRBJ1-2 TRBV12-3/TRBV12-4 CASSLVQSLVLYGYTF
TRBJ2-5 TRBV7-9 CASSLALREETQYF
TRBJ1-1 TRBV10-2 CASSRDRAPTEAFF
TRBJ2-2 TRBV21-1 CASSKAGTGKTGELFF
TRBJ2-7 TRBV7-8 CASSLAGLTRYEQYF
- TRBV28 CASIPGGLAGLGDSYNEQYF
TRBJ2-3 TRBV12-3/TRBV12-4 CASRPGLAGLDTQYF
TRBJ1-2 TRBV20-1 CSATRGGGASRENGYTF
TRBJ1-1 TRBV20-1 CSALQGPMNTEAFF
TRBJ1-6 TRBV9 CASRDRNSPLHF
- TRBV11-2 CASSSRRGESSYNEQYF
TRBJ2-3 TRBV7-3 CASSLSLTGAPGDTQYF
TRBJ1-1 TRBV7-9 CASSLANRGTYTEAFF
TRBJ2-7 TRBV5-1 CASSRDAVRGYEQYF
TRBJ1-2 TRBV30 CAWSVQGRSNYGYTF
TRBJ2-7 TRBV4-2 CASKRTGTSGYEQYF
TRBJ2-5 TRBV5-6 CASSTERERETQYF
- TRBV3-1 CASFDGDSYEQYF
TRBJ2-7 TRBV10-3 CAISRQGLTYEQYF
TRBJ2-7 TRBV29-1 CSGRRKINRAHRNYEQYF
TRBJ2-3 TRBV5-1 CASSFGGSRQGTQYF
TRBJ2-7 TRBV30 CAGSRNNEQYF
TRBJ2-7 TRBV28 CASTPSGGRAWEQYF
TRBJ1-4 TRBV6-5 CASSYSVVEKLFF
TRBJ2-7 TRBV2 CASSEAGTSLSYEQYF
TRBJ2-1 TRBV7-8 CASSRRSQGKYNEQFF
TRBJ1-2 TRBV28 CASTGQGTRDGYTF
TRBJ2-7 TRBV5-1 CASSGDRRLNNEQYF
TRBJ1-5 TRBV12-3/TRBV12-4 CASSPGTVYQPQHF
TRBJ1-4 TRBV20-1 CSVPGQSNEKLFF
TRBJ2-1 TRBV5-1 CASSLRTGGGTTEQFF
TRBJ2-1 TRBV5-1 CASSPGGEGPWNEQFF
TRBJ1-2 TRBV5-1 CASSSAAGTGFNYGYTF
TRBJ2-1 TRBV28 CASSLQGWGNEQFF
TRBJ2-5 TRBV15 CATSLQRGSWEQYF
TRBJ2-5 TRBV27 CASSGVSQETQYF
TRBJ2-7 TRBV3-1 CASSHTSGRFGEQYF
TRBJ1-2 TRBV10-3 CATSGGPIKTERGYTF
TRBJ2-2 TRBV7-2 CASSLGLLEGQGELFF
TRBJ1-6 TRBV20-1 CSASLSNSPLHF